Listed here are 15 T cell receptor beta chains from one sample, sequenced in a study of CD8 T cells in Susac syndrome. Random hexamers were used to reverse transcribe roughly 0.45 to 1 ug of RNA. TCRdb used MiXCR to reprocess the immunoSEQ multiplex PCR reads, holding one entry per CDR3 protein. The sample comprises about 120,000 distinct CDR3 sequences, around 94% of which are singletons, and approximately 0.13% rests with the top ten. The sequencing sample was made of CD4+ T cells from PBMCs. Every receptor here comes from a human donor with multiple sclerosis.

The chain employs TRBV27 and TRBJ2-1; TRBD1 matches 7 bases. V lost 5 bases to trimming and J lost 1 base; unmatched junction nucleotides: 5. Germline CDR1 reads MNHEY; CDR2 reads SMNVEV (reference sequence). The CDR3 is 15 residues long. For the CDR3, the DNA is TGTGCCAGCAGTCGGGACAGAGGGTCCTACAATGAGCAGTTCTTC. This gives the protein CASSRDRGSYNEQFF.

V and J are TRBV27 and TRBJ1-2, with D maybe TRBD1 (6 bases). The CDR3 extends over 14 amino acids. With 4 bases removed from V and 4 bases from J, the gap between germline ends came to 13 bases. Germline loops: CDR1 MNHEY, CDR2 SMNVEV (reference sequence). The CDR3 DNA sequence: TGTGCCAGCAGTTATGGGGGCGCCTCCTATGGCTACACCTTC. Protein product: CASSYGGASYGYTF.

The genes are TRBV12-3 or TRBV12-4 and TRBJ1-5, with D perhaps matching TRBD1 (6 bases). The CDR3 extends over 12 amino acids. Trimming pared 3 bases from V and 7 bases from J, leaving 7 bases between. DNA of the CDR3: TGTGCCAGCAGTTTGGGACACCAGCCCCAGCATTTT. The encoded protein is CASSLGHQPQHF.

This chain links TRBV6-2 or TRBV6-3 with TRBJ1-1; D call uncertain. The V end lost 4 bases, the J end lost 4 bases, and 10 bases lay between the germline ends. Germline CDR1 and CDR2: MNHEY and SVGEGT. The CDR3 has 13 residues. The CDR3 here is CASSLDAGTEAFF. The CDR3 region has the DNA TGTGCCAGCAGTTTGGACGCGGGCACTGAAGCTTTCTTT.

This chain uses TRBV28 with TRBJ2-2, with 12 bases lining up with TRBD1. J lost 4 bases, V lost 8 bases, and 2 bases had no gene match. This CDR3 comprises 14 residues. Germline V gene sequence: CDR1 MDHEN, CDR2 SYDVKM. CDR3 sequence: CASLGQGATGELFF. The DNA of the CDR3 is TGTGCCAGCCTGGGACAGGGGGCCACCGGGGAGCTGTTTTTT.

V gene TRBV27 combines with J gene TRBJ1-3; 8 nucleotides line up with TRBD1. Germline V gives CDR1 MNHEY, CDR2 SMNVEV (reference sequence). The V segment lost 8 bases and the J segment 1 base; nucleotides outside the gene matches: 10. This CDR3 has 16 residues. DNA of the CDR3: TGTGCCAGCGCGGCGGGCAGGGGGCAATCTGGAAACACCATATATTTT. Translating it yields CASAAGRGQSGNTIYF.

The chain uses TRBV20-1 and TRBJ2-7, with 8 bases lining up with TRBD2. With 2 bases clipped from V and 6 bases from J, the junction kept 6 bases outside the gene matches. The CDR3 is made up of 13 amino acids. Germline values: CDR1 DFQATT, CDR2 SNEGSKA (reference sequence). The CDR3 DNA reads TGCAGTGCTAGATCCGGGAGGGCGGGCGAGCAGTACTTC. Its protein is CSARSGRAGEQYF.

This sequence joins TRBV27 and TRBJ2-7, with TRBD2 identical over 9 bases. Per germline, CDR1 MNHEY and CDR2 SMNVEV (reference sequence). The trim removed 8 bases at V and 6 bases at J, leaving 11 bases unmatched. The CDR3 spans 14 residues. CDR3 sequence (DNA): TGTGCCAGCGGGACGAGCGGGGGGTTCTCCGAGCAGTACTTC. This sequence encodes CASGTSGGFSEQYF.

The chain employs TRBV4-1 and TRBJ2-6; D might be TRBD2 (6 bases). Between the trimmed V and J ends, which lost 4 bases and 0 bases, there was a span of 13 bases. The CDR3 runs to 17 residues. CDR1 is MGHRA and CDR2 is YSYEKL in the germline V gene. The CDR3 sequence is CASSLAEQLSGANVLTF. The CDR3 nucleotides are TGCGCCAGCAGCCTAGCGGAGCAACTCTCTGGGGCCAACGTCCTGACTTTC.

The count of this clonotype is one. The V gene is TRBV12-3 or TRBV12-4, the J gene TRBJ2-7; TRBD1 matches at 7 bases. This CDR3 contains 14 residues. With 1 base clipped from V and 5 bases from J, the junction kept 5 bases outside the gene matches. The CDR3 spells CASSLGQGRHEQYF. The CDR3 DNA reads TGTGCCAGCAGTTTAGGACAGGGTAGGCACGAGCAGTACTTC.

CDR3 DNA sequence: TGCAGCGCAGAGGGGAGGTTGGGTGGCTACACCTTC. Its translation is CSAEGRLGGYTF. The chain employs TRBV29-1 and TRBJ1-2; a weak D match, TRBD1 (5 bases). Germline CDR1 SQVTM, CDR2 ANQGSEA. Trimming removed 7 bases at V and 7 bases at J, with 16 bases between. The CDR3 is 12 amino acids.

V usage is TRBV7-2 and J usage is TRBJ2-5; D not certain. This CDR3 spans 17 amino acids. V shed 5 bases and J shed 4 bases, with 23 bases lying between them. Germline lookup yields CDR1 SGHTA and CDR2 FQGNSA. The CDR3 sequence is CASSLQSTSSGLETQYF. The CDR3 bases are TGTGCCAGCAGCCTCCAGTCGACCTCGAGTGGTCTAGAGACCCAGTACTTC.

The V call is TRBV6-5, the J call TRBJ2-5; TRBD2 agrees at 12 bases. V lost 6 bases, J lost 3 bases, and 2 bases stayed unmatched. Per the germline V gene, CDR1 is MNHEY and CDR2 is SVGAGI. This CDR3 region has 14 residues. The CDR3 sequence: CASSSSGGEETQYF. CDR3 bases: TGTGCCAGCAGCTCTAGCGGGGGGGAAGAGACCCAGTACTTC.

The chain couples TRBV29-1 to TRBJ2-2; D is perhaps TRBD1 or TRBD2 (5 bases each). Germline loops: CDR1 SQVTM, CDR2 ANQGSEA. V lost 3 bases, J lost 6 bases, and 8 bases lay in between. CDR3 size: 12 residues. CDR3 sequence (DNA): TGCAGCGTTGATGAGGGGCCCGGGGAGCTGTTTTTT. Encoded protein: CSVDEGPGELFF.

The CDR3 region has the DNA TGCAGCGTTGTAGGGACAGGGGGCAGCTACGAGCAGTACTTC. As protein: CSVVGTGGSYEQYF. This sequence joins TRBV29-1 and TRBJ2-7, with TRBD1 matching 12 bases. Germline CDR1 reads SQVTM; CDR2 reads ANQGSEA. The CDR3 covers 14 residues. The V segment lost 4 bases and the J segment 3 bases; nucleotides outside the gene matches: 4.